These T cell receptor beta chains were read from a single sample in a study of cytomegalovirus exposure and HLA in healthy donors. Assay: immunoSEQ multiplex PCR; the TCRdb copy retains only in-frame clones and omits some. Seen here are about 99,000 clones, around 77% observed once, and the top ten hold more than 3%. Specimen: PBMCs. The receptors come from a man aged 35-49 years in good health and CMV-seronegative. Both conserved end residues are part of each CDR3. Each record gives: J gene, V gene, D gene, clone size, CDR3 DNA, CDR3 protein. The D gene is left open where the match is weak. Some rows mark clone size as missing; the rest say once, few, many or name a class of expanded clone.

>TRBJ2-7|TRBV5-6|TRBD1|few
TGTGCCAGCAGCTTGGAGGACAGGAACGAGCAGTACTTC
CASSLEDRNEQYF
>TRBJ2-7|TRBV7-8|.|.
TGTGCCAGCAGCGCCAGTAGGGGAAACGGCTACGAGCAGTACTTC
CASSASRGNGYEQYF
>TRBJ1-3|TRBV18|.|.
TGTGCCAGCTCACCCGACAGAAGCACTGGAAACACCATATATTTT
CASSPDRSTGNTIYF
>TRBJ2-5|TRBV15|.|.
TGTGCCACCAGCAGGTGGGGGGAAGAGACCCAGTACTTC
CATSRWGEETQYF
>TRBJ1-1|TRBV14|TRBD1|few
TGTGCCAGCAGCCGGTACAGGGGGAACACTGAAGCTTTCTTT
CASSRYRGNTEAFF
>TRBJ2-7|TRBV27|TRBD2|.
TGTGCCAGCAGTTGGACTAGCGGGAGTAAATACGAGCAGTACTTC
CASSWTSGSKYEQYF
>TRBJ2-7|TRBV2|TRBD1|.
TGTGCCAGCGGACAGGGGGCGCGCGAGCAGTACTTC
CASGQGAREQYF
>TRBJ2-2|TRBV18|.|.
TGTGCCAGCTCACCAGACAGCTCAACCGGGGAGCTGTTTTTT
CASSPDSSTGELFF
>TRBJ2-7|TRBV9|.|.
TGTGCCAGCAGCGTAGAAGGGGTCCTCTCCGAGCAGTACTTC
CASSVEGVLSEQYF
>TRBJ1-5|TRBV30|.|.
TGTGCCTGGAGTGTGAGTCAGGGCAATCAGCCCCAGCATTTT
CAWSVSQGNQPQHF
>TRBJ1-6|TRBV5-4|.|.
TGTGCCAGCAGCCCGGACAGAATTTTTTCACCCCTCCACTTT
CASSPDRIFSPLHF
>TRBJ2-1|TRBV28|TRBD1|.
TGTGCCAGCAGTCATCCCGGACAGGGCTATGAGCAGTTCTTC
CASSHPGQGYEQFF
>TRBJ2-1|TRBV5-1|TRBD2|.
TGCGCCAGCAGTTTAGCGGGGGTCGTCGGCGAGCAGTTCTTC
CASSLAGVVGEQFF
>TRBJ1-1|TRBV4-1|.|.
TGCGCCAGCAGCCAACTAACCCCTCTGCTAGTCTTT
CASSQLTPLLVF
>TRBJ2-5|TRBV2|.|.
TGTGCCAGCAGTCCGGACAGAGAAGAGACCCAGTACTTC
CASSPDREETQYF
>TRBJ2-7|TRBV6-1|TRBD1|.
TGTGCCAGCAGTCTTAGACAGGGGGCACCCTACGAGCAGTACTTC
CASSLRQGAPYEQYF